These 32 T cell receptor beta chains were all obtained from the same sample, sequenced in a study of T cell responses to AZD1222 COVID-19 vaccine. TCRdb's table, derived via immunoSEQ multiplex PCR, lists solely in-frame clones and lacks some. The sample lists roughly 260,000 clones, approximately 95% occurring once. The material was peripheral blood, obtained on day 0 of AZD1222 vaccination. These receptor sequences come from an adult in good health.

V gene TRBV3-1 (or the pseudogene TRBV3-2) combines with J gene TRBJ2-7, with TRBD1 matching 9 bases. This CDR3 has 14 amino acids. The germline CDR1 and CDR2 sequences are LGHDT and YNNKEL (reference sequence). The V gene end was trimmed by 5 bases and the J gene end by 4 bases; junction bases not matched to a gene: 6. CDR3 loop: CASSGTGTIYEQYF. The CDR3 bases are TGTGCCAGCAGCGGGACAGGGACGATATACGAGCAGTACTTC.

This clone was picked up one time. The chain employs TRBV7-3 and TRBJ1-1; the match to TRBD1 covers 10 bases. J lost 5 bases, V lost 3 bases, and 3 bases had no gene match. The length of the CDR3 is 14 residues. Looked up from germline, CDR1 is SGHTA and CDR2 is FQGTGA. Here the CDR3 reads CASSLGQGMTEAFF. CDR3 bases: TGTGCCAGCAGCTTGGGACAGGGGATGACTGAAGCTTTCTTT. The full variable domain, completed using reference TRBV7-3 and TRBJ1-1, is GAGVSQTPSNKVTEKGKYVELRCDPISGHTALYWYRQSLGQGPEFLIYFQGTGAADDSGLPNDRFFAVRPEGSVSTLKIQRTERGDSAVYLCASSLGQGMTEAFFGQGTRLTVV.

This sequence joins TRBV28 and TRBJ2-1, with TRBD2 matching 12 bases. V lost 7 bases and J lost 9; bases outside the gene matches: 10. Germline V gene data show CDR1 as MDHEN and CDR2 as SYDVKM. This CDR3 has 15 amino acids. The CDR3 coding sequence is TGTGCCAGCATTAACCCTAGCGGGAGGGCGGTTGAGCAGTTCTTC. The encoded protein is CASINPSGRAVEQFF.

The V and J genes are TRBV19 and TRBJ1-3; D perhaps matches TRBD1 (5 bases). The germline V and J ends were trimmed by 5 bases and 2 bases, with 16 bases remaining between them. Germline assignment: CDR1 LNHDA and CDR2 SQIVND (reference sequence). The CDR3 totals 16 residues. Here the CDR3 reads CASSSWGPRPGNTIYF. The CDR3 DNA is TGTGCCAGTAGTTCCTGGGGACCTCGACCTGGAAACACCATATATTTT.

The chain joins TRBV18 to TRBJ2-7; 10 bases map to TRBD1. Germline loops: CDR1 KGHSH, CDR2 LQKENI. V lost 1 base, J lost 9 bases, and 3 bases stayed unmatched. CDR3 size: 13 residues. The CDR3 DNA reads as TGTGCCAGCTCACCACGGGACAGGGGTGTGCAGTACTTC. Protein sequence: CASSPRDRGVQYF.

The genes are TRBV3-1 (or the pseudogene TRBV3-2) and TRBJ1-1, with D uncertain. CDR1 is LGHDT and CDR2 is YNNKEL in the germline V gene (reference sequence). The ends were cut back, 1 base at V and 1 base at J, with 7 bases in the middle. This CDR3 is 14 amino acids long. The CDR3 nucleotides read TGTGCCAGCAGCCAAGTTCACAGGAACACTGAAGCTTTCTTT. It codes for CASSQVHRNTEAFF.

The rearrangement links TRBV28 to TRBJ2-1, with 11 bases that match TRBD2. The CDR3 has 17 residues. Germline loops: CDR1 MDHEN, CDR2 SYDVKM. Germline trimming cut 8 bases from V and 8 bases from J; bases unmatched to any gene: 17. In nucleotides, the CDR3 is TGTGCCAGCGGAACCACTAGCGGGGGCGCCTTAACCGATGAGCAGTTCTTC. This encodes CASGTTSGGALTDEQFF.

The rearrangement links TRBV29-1 to TRBJ1-1; D uncertain. The germline V gene encodes CDR1 SQVTM and CDR2 ANQGSEA. V lost 6 bases, J lost 0 bases, and 14 bases lay in between. The CDR3 loop spans 14 amino acids. CDR3 bases: TGCAGCGTCCTAATTGACGGGCTGAACACTGAAGCTTTCTTT. It encodes CSVLIDGLNTEAFF. Supplemented by reference TRBV29-1 and TRBJ1-1, the full variable domain reads SAVISQKPSRDICQRGTSLTIQCQVDSQVTMMFWYRQQPGQSLTLIATANQGSEATYESGFVIDKFPISRPNLTFSTLTVSNMSPEDSSIYLCSVLIDGLNTEAFFGQGTRLTVV.

The V gene is TRBV28, the J gene TRBJ1-5; no clear D. The CDR3 extends over 15 amino acids. The V gene's germline CDR1 is MDHEN and CDR2 SYDVKM. Trimming took off 4 bases at V and 0 bases at J, with 10 bases between the two ends. CDR3 loop: CASSSYTYSNQPQHF. The CDR3 DNA follows: TGTGCCAGCAGTTCGTACACTTATAGCAATCAGCCCCAGCATTTT.

The chain has TRBV12-3 or TRBV12-4 and TRBJ1-2; no definite D call. The CDR3 sequence is 12 residues long. Between the trimmed V and J ends, which lost 6 bases and 1 base, there was a span of 6 bases. CDR3 sequence (DNA): TGTGCCAGCAGCAGTGGTAACTATGGCTACACCTTC. Translating gives CASSSGNYGYTF.

The chain joins TRBV10-3 to TRBJ2-1; 9 bases agree with TRBD1. After removal of 11 bases from V and 7 bases from J, the junction contained 12 bases not matched to a gene. CDR3 size: 14 residues. CDR1 is ENHRY and CDR2 is SYGVKD in the germline V gene. This CDR3 reads CASKPGQGLNEQFF. In DNA, the CDR3 is TGTGCCTCCAAACCGGGACAGGGTCTAAATGAGCAGTTCTTC.

The CDR3 reads CASSFPLVDTQYF. CDR3 in DNA: TGTGCCAGCAGTTTCCCCCTCGTAGATACGCAGTATTTT. The V and J genes are TRBV28 and TRBJ2-3; no clear D gene. Trimming left V 3 bases short and J 5 bases short, with 9 bases between. The CDR3 contains 13 residues. CDR1 and CDR2 (germline): MDHEN, SYDVKM.

The chain is built from TRBV30 and TRBJ1-2; perhaps TRBD1 as D (6 bases). Germline CDR1 reads GTSNPN; CDR2 reads SVGIG (reference sequence). The CDR3 has 13 amino acids. V lost 1 base, J lost 12 bases, and 18 bases lay in between. This chain's CDR3 is CAWSAISGTTNTF. The CDR3 nucleotides are TGTGCCTGGAGTGCCATTTCAGGGACAACGAACACCTTC.

This clone was seen a handful of times. This sequence joins TRBV4-1 and TRBJ2-1; a possible D gene is TRBD2 (6 bases). Germline lookup yields CDR1 MGHRA and CDR2 YSYEKL. V gave up 3 bases and J gave up 5 bases, with 11 bases separating them. CDR3 length equals 14 residues. DNA for the CDR3: TGCGCCAGCAGCCACCCGACTAGGAACAATGAGCAGTTCTTC. Protein: CASSHPTRNNEQFF.

V gene TRBV6-5 combines with J gene TRBJ2-7, with TRBD2 matching over 7 bases. The germline gives CDR1 MNHEY, CDR2 SVGAGI. The length of the CDR3 is 13 residues. With V trimmed by 5 bases and J by 0 bases, 1 base remained unmatched. CDR3 residues: CASSSGVSYEQYF. Here the CDR3 DNA reads TGTGCCAGCAGTAGCGGGGTCTCCTACGAGCAGTACTTC.

About this clone itself: Other nucleotide sequences from this sample produce the same CDR3. The chain links TRBV28 to TRBJ1-2, with D possibly matching TRBD1 (5 bases). This CDR3 contains 12 residues. V was clipped by 5 bases and J by 4 bases, with 8 bases between them. CDR1 is MDHEN and CDR2 is SYDVKM in the germline V gene. The CDR3: CASSPGPYGYTF. In nucleotides, the CDR3 is TGTGCCAGCAGTCCGGGACCCTATGGCTACACCTTC.

This sequence joins TRBV3-1 (or the pseudogene TRBV3-2) and TRBJ1-3; unclear D gene. CDR3 length: 14 residues. Germline values: CDR1 LGHDT, CDR2 YNNKEL (reference sequence). Deletions cut 1 base from V and 8 bases from J, with 12 bases between. The DNA of the CDR3 is TGTGCCAGCAGCCAAGTTAACTCAGGTGACACCATATATTTT. It is translated as CASSQVNSGDTIYF.

The chain has TRBV5-5 and TRBJ2-2; 7 nucleotides align to TRBD1. The CDR3 runs to 16 residues. CDR1 and CDR2 (germline): SGHKS, YYEKEE (reference sequence). After removal of 0 bases from V and 2 bases from J, the junction contained 4 bases not matched to a gene. The CDR3 DNA follows: TGTGCCAGCAGCTTGGAGGGGGCCCAAAACACCGGGGAGCTGTTTTTT. Its protein product is CASSLEGAQNTGELFF.

The V gene is TRBV6-1, the J gene TRBJ1-1, with D possibly being TRBD1 (6 bases). Trimming pared 5 bases from V and 1 base from J, leaving 14 bases between. Germline V gene data show CDR1 as MNHNS and CDR2 as SASEGT. The CDR3 spans 15 residues. The DNA for the CDR3 is TGTGCCAGCAGTACTATAGGACAGCCGAACACTGAAGCTTTCTTT. The encoded protein is CASSTIGQPNTEAFF.

This chain links TRBV13 with TRBJ2-3; D call uncertain. The germline V gene has CDR1 PRHDT and CDR2 FYEKMQ (reference sequence). Trimming took off 5 bases at V and 2 bases at J, with 14 bases between the two ends. This CDR3 comprises 15 residues. CDR3 sequence: CASSLKVVYTDTQYF. CDR3 coding DNA: TGTGCCAGCAGCCTAAAGGTGGTTTACACAGATACGCAGTATTTT.

V gene TRBV28 combines with J gene TRBJ2-1, with 7 bases aligning to TRBD1. The CDR3 totals 14 residues. The trim removed 8 bases at V and 5 bases at J, leaving 9 bases unmatched. The V gene's germline CDR1 is MDHEN and CDR2 SYDVKM. The CDR3 region is CASRSGQLNNEQFF. CDR3 coding DNA: TGTGCCAGCCGTTCGGGACAGCTAAACAATGAGCAGTTCTTC.

The J gene is TRBJ2-5, the V gene TRBV10-2, with 7 bases that match TRBD2. The CDR3 contains 13 residues. The J segment lost 5 bases and the V segment lost 2 bases, leaving 2 bases of the junction unmatched. CDR1 is WSHSY and CDR2 is SAAADI in the germline V gene. CDR3 residues: CASSEPAGETQYF. CDR3 bases: TGCGCCAGCAGTGAGCCAGCGGGGGAGACCCAGTACTTC.

V is TRBV30 and J is TRBJ2-7; D may be TRBD2 (6 bases). The V end lost 5 bases, the J end lost 2 bases, and 10 bases lay between the germline ends. Germline V gene lookup returns CDR1 GTSNPN and CDR2 SVGIG (reference sequence). The CDR3 loop spans 12 amino acids. CDR3 region: CAWRGDPYEQYF. CDR3 in DNA: TGTGCCTGGCGCGGGGACCCCTACGAGCAGTACTTC.

CDR3 protein: CASSQDYGLAENTGELFF. CDR3 bases: TGTGCCAGCAGCCAAGATTACGGCCTAGCGGAGAACACCGGGGAGCTGTTTTTT. The V and J genes are TRBV4-2 and TRBJ2-2; 7 bases map to TRBD2. The J segment lost 1 base and the V segment lost 0 bases, leaving 8 bases of the junction unmatched. Germline V gene sequence: CDR1 LGHNA, CDR2 YNFKEQ. The CDR3 contains 18 residues.

The chain has TRBV2 and TRBJ1-2; D remains unclear. Germline lookup yields CDR1 SNHLY and CDR2 FYNNEI. This CDR3 region has 15 residues. The V gene lost 1 base and the J gene lost 6 bases, with 15 bases spanning the gap. The CDR3 nucleotides are TGTGCCAGCAGTGAAGGGGTCGGGCCCGCGGATGGCTACACCTTC. As protein: CASSEGVGPADGYTF.

The chain joins TRBV6-5 to TRBJ2-2; D is ambiguous. CDR1 is MNHEY and CDR2 is SVGAGI in the germline V gene. The CDR3 spans 12 residues. V lost 5 bases, J lost 5 bases, and 6 bases lay in between. The CDR3 DNA sequence: TGTGCCAGCAGTCCCGTGACCGGGGAGCTGTTTTTT. Translation: CASSPVTGELFF.

The chain is built from TRBV2 and TRBJ1-5; 8 bases line up with TRBD1. The CDR3 is 17 amino acids. Trimming removed 4 bases from V and 0 bases from J; junction bases left unmatched: 8. Germline assignment: CDR1 SNHLY and CDR2 FYNNEI. The CDR3 region is CASSVGTGRDSNQPQHF. The DNA of the CDR3 is TGTGCCAGCAGTGTGGGGACAGGTCGTGATAGCAATCAGCCCCAGCATTTT.

The V call is TRBV5-1, the J call TRBJ2-1; TRBD1 agrees at 8 bases. The CDR3 is 15 amino acids. Per the germline V gene, CDR1 is SGHRS and CDR2 is YFSETQ. The V gene end was trimmed by 4 bases and the J gene end by 0 bases; junction bases not matched to a gene: 3. This chain's CDR3 is CASSLQGASYNEQFF. The CDR3 coding sequence is TGCGCCAGCAGCCTCCAGGGGGCCTCCTACAATGAGCAGTTCTTC.

The rearrangement links TRBV28 to TRBJ2-2; perhaps TRBD2 as D (6 bases). CDR3 length equals 15 residues. Trimming shortened V by 3 bases and J by 1 base, and 9 bases separated the two germline ends. In germline, CDR1 is MDHEN, CDR2 SYDVKM. The DNA for the CDR3 is TGTGCCAGCAGTTTGCGGGGATTGAACACCGGGGAGCTGTTTTTT. Translation gives CASSLRGLNTGELFF.

The chain's CDR3 is CASSFYQGWETEAFF. CDR3 bases: TGTGCCAGCAGCTTTTACCAGGGGTGGGAGACTGAAGCTTTCTTT. The V gene is TRBV5-8, the J gene TRBJ1-1; D possibly corresponds to TRBD1 (6 bases). Trimming left V 2 bases short and J 5 bases short, with 16 bases between. This CDR3 is built from 15 residues. Germline V lookup: CDR1 SGHTS, CDR2 YDEGEE.

The V gene is TRBV7-3, the J gene TRBJ2-2; maybe TRBD2 (6 bases). The CDR3 runs to 16 residues. Trimming removed 5 bases at V and 2 bases at J, with 15 bases between. Germline lookup yields CDR1 SGHTA and CDR2 FQGTGA. The CDR3 DNA is TGTGCCAGCAGCCCGACTAGAAGTGGAAACACCGGGGAGCTGTTTTTT. Protein: CASSPTRSGNTGELFF.

The chain carries TRBV10-2 and TRBJ2-7; 8 bases are a match to TRBD2. V trimming: 1 base; J trimming: 6 bases; junction bases outside the gene matches: 8. CDR3 length: 15 residues. The germline V gene has CDR1 WSHSY and CDR2 SAAADI. CDR3 bases: TGCGCCAGCAGTGAGTGGGGCGGGGGGTCGTCCGAGCAGTACTTC. Its translation: CASSEWGGGSSEQYF.